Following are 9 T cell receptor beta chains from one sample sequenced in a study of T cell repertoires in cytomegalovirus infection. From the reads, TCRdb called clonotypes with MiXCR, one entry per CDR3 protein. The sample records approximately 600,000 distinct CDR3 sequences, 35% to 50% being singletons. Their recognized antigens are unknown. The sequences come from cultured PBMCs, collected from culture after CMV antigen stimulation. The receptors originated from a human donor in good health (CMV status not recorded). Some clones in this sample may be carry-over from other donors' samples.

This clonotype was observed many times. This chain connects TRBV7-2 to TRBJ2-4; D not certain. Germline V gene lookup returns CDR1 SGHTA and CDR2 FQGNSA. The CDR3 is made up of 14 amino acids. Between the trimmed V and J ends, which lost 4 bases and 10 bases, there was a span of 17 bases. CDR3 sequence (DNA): TGTGCCAGCAGCTCTCACGGACCCTCGGCTATTCAGTACTTC. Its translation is CASSSHGPSAIQYF.

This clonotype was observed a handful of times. The CDR3 DNA reads as TGTGCCAGCAGCTCGGGGGGGGGAGGAGGAGAGACCCAGTACTTC. This encodes CASSSGGGGGETQYF. The rearrangement uses TRBV7-2 and TRBJ2-5; 8 bases map to TRBD2. CDR1 and CDR2 from the germline V gene are SGHTA and FQGNSA. Trimming cost V 4 bases and J 4 bases; bases outside gene matches: 8. The CDR3 contains 15 residues.

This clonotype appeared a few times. CDR3 DNA: TGTGCCAGCAGCTTAGTGGCTGGGGAACCCTACAATGAGCAGTTCTTC. This gives the protein CASSLVAGEPYNEQFF. The chain couples TRBV7-2 to TRBJ2-1, with D uncertain. Trimming removed 1 base from V and 2 bases from J, with 12 bases in between. Germline loops: CDR1 SGHTA, CDR2 FQGNSA. The CDR3 runs to 16 residues.

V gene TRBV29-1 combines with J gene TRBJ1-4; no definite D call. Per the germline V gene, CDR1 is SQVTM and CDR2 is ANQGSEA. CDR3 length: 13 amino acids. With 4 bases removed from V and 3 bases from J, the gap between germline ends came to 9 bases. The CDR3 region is CSVVGPPNEKLFF. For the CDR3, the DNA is TGCAGCGTTGTCGGCCCGCCTAATGAAAAACTGTTTTTT.

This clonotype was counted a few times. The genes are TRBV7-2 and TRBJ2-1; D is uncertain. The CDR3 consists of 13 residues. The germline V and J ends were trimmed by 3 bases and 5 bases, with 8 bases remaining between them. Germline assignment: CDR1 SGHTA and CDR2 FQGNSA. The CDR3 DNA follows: TGTGCCAGCAGCTTGGATACACACAATGAGCAGTTCTTC. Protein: CASSLDTHNEQFF.

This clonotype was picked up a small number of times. The DNA of the CDR3 is TGTGCCAGCAGTACAGGGACAGTAAATGAAAAACTGTTTTTT. It translates to CASSTGTVNEKLFF. The chain is built from TRBV12-3 or TRBV12-4 and TRBJ1-4; 7 bases agree with TRBD1. The length of the CDR3 is 14 residues. V was clipped by 5 bases and J by 5 bases; unmatched bases: 5.

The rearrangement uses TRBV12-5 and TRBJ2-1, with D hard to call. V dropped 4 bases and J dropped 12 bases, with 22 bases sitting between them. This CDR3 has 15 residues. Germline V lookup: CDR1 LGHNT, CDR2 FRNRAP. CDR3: CASGSTRLGRRGQFF. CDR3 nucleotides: TGTGCTAGTGGTTCCACCCGACTGGGAAGGCGTGGGCAGTTCTTC.

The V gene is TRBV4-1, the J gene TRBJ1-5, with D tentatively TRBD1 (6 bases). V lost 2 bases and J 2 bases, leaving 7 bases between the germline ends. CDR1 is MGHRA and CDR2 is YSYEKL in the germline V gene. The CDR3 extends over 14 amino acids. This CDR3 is CASSQRQGNQPQHF. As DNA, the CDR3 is TGCGCCAGCAGCCAAAGACAGGGCAATCAGCCCCAGCATTTT.

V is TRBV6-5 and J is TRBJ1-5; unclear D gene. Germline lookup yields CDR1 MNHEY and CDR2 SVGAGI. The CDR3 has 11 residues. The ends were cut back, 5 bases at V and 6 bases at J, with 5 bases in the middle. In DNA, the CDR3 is TGTGCCAGCAGTGATTTTCAGCCCCAGCATTTT. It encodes CASSDFQPQHF.